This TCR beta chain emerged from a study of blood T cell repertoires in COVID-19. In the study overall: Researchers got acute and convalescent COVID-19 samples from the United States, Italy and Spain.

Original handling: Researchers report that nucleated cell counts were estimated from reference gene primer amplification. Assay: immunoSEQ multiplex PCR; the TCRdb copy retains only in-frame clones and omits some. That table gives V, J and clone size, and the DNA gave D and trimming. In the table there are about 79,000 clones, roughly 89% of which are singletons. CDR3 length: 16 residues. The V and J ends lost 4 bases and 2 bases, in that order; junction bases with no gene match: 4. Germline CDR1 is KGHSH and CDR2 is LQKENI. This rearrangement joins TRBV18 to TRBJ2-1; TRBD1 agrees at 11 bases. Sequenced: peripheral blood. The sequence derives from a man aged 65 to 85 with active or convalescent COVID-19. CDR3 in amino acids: CASSRTGGDPYNEQFF. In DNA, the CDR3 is TGTGCCAGCTCACGGACAGGGGGCGACCCCTACAATGAGCAGTTCTTC. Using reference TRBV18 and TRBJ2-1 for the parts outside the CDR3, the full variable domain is NAGVMQNPRHLVRRRGQEARLRCSPMKGHSHVYWYRQLPEEGLKFMVYLQKENIIDESGMPKERFSAEFPKEGPSILRIQQVVRGDSAAYFCASSRTGGDPYNEQFFGPGTRLTVL.